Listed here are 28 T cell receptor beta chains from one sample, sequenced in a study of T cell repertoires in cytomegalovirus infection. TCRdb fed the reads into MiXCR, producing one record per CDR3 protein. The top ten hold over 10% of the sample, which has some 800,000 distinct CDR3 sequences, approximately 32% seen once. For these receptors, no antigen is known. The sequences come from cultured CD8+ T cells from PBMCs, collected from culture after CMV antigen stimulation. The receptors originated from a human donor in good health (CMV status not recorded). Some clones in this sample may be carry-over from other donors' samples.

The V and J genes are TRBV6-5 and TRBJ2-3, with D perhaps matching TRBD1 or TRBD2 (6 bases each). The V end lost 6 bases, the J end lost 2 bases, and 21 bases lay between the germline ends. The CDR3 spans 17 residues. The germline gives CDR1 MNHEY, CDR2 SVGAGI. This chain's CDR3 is CASSPATEGVPTDTQYF. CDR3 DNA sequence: TGTGCCAGCAGCCCCGCAACGGAGGGGGTACCCACAGATACGCAGTATTTT.

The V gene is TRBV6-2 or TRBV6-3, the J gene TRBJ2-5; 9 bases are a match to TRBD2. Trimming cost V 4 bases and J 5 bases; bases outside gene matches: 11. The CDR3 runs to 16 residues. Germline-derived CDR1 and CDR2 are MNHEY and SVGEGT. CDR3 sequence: CASSFMGGRAMETQYF. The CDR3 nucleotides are TGTGCCAGCAGTTTTATGGGCGGGAGGGCCATGGAGACCCAGTACTTC.

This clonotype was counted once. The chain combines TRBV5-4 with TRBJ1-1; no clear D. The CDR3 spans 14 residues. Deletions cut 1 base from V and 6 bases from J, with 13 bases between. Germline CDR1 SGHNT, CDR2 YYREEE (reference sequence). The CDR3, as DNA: TGTGCCAGCAGCTTGAACCCGCTGGGGTCTGAAGCTTTCTTT. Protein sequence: CASSLNPLGSEAFF.

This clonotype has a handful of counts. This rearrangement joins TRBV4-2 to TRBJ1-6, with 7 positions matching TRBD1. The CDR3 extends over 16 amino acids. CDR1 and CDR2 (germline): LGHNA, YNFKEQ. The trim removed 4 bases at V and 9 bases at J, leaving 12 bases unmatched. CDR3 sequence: CASSPERDSFSSPLHF. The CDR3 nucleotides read TGTGCCAGCAGCCCCGAGCGGGACAGCTTTAGTTCACCCCTCCACTTT.

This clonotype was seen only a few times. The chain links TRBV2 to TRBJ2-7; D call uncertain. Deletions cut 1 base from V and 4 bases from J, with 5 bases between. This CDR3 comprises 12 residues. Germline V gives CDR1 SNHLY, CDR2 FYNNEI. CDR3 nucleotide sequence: TGTGCCAGCAGTGAAGGAGAATACGAGCAGTACTTC. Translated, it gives CASSEGEYEQYF.

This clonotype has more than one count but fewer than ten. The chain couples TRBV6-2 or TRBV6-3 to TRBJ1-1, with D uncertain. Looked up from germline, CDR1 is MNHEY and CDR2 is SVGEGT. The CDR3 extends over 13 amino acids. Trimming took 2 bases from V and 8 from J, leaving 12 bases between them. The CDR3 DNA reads TGTGCCAGCAGTTACAACCCCCGGGCGGAAGCTTTCTTT. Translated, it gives CASSYNPRAEAFF.

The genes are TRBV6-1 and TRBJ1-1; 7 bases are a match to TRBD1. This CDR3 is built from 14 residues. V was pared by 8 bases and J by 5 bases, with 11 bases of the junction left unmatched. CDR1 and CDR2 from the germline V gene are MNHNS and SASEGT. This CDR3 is CASLWNTGVTEAFF. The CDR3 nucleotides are TGTGCCAGCTTATGGAACACAGGGGTGACTGAAGCTTTCTTT.

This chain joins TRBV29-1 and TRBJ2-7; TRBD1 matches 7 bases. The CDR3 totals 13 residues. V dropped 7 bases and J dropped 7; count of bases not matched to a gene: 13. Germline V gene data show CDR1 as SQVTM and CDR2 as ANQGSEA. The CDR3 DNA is TGCAGCGCATATCCAGTGGACAGGATTGAGCAGTACTTC. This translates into CSAYPVDRIEQYF.

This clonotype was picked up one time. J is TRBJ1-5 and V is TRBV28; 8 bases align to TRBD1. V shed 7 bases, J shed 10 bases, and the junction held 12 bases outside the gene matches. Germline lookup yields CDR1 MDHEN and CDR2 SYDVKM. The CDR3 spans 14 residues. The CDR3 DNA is TGTGCCAGCAACCGGGACAGGCTGATTGAACCCCAGCATTTT. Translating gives CASNRDRLIEPQHF.

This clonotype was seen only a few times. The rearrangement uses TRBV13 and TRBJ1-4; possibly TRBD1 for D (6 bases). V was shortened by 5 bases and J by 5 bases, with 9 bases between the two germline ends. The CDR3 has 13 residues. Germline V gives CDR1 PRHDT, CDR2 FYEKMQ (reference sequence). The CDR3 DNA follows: TGTGCCAGCAGCGCCGACAGGAATGAAAAACTGTTTTTT. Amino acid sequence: CASSADRNEKLFF.

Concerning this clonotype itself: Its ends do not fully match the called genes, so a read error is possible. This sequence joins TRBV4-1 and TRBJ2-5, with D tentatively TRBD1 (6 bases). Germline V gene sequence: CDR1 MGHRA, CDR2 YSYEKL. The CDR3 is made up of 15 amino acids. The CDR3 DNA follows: TGTGCCAGCAGCCAAGAGGACAGCGCTCAAGAGACCCAGTACTTC. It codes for CASSQEDSAQETQYF.

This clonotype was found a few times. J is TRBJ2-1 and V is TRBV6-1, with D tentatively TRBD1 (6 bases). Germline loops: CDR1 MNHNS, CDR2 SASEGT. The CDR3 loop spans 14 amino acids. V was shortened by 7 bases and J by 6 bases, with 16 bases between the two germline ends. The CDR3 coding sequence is TGTGCCAGCACTACAGGGTACAGTGGCAATGAGCAGTTCTTC. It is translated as CASTTGYSGNEQFF.

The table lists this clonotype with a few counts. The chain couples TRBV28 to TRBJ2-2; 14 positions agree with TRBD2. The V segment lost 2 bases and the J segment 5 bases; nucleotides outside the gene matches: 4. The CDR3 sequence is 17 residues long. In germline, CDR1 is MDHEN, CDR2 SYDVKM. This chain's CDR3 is CASSLRLAGGPTGELFF. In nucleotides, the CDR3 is TGTGCCAGCAGTTTACGACTAGCGGGGGGGCCTACCGGGGAGCTGTTTTTT.

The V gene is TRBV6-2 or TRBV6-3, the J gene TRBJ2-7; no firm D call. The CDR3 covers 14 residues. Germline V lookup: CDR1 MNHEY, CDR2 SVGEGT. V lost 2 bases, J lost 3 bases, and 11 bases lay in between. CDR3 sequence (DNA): TGTGCCAGCAGTTACACCCGTATCAGCTACGAGCAGTACGTC. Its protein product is CASSYTRISYEQYV.

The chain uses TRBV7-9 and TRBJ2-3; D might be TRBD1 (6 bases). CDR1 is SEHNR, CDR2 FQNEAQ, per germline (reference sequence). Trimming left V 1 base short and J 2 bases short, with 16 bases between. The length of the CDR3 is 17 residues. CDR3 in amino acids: CASSLGAQGPLTDTQYF. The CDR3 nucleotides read TGTGCCAGCAGCTTAGGCGCGCAGGGGCCCCTCACAGATACGCAGTATTTT.

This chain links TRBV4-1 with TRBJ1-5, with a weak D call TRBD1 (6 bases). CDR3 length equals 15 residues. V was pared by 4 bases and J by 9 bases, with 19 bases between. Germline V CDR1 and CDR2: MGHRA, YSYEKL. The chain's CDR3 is CASSPGTGASRPQHF. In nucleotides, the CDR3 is TGCGCCAGCAGCCCAGGGACGGGGGCCTCTCGGCCCCAGCATTTT.

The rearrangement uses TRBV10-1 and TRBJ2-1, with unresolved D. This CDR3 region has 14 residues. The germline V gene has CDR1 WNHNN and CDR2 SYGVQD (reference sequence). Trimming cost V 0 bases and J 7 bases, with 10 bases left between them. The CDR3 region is CASSESYLVNEQFF. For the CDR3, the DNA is TGCGCCAGCAGTGAGTCTTATTTGGTGAATGAGCAGTTCTTC.

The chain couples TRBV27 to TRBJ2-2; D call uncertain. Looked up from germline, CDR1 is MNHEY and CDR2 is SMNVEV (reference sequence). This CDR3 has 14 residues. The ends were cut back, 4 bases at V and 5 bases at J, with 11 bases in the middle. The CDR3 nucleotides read TGTGCCAGCAGTTCCTCTAGTGTAACCGGGGAGCTGTTTTTT. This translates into CASSSSSVTGELFF.

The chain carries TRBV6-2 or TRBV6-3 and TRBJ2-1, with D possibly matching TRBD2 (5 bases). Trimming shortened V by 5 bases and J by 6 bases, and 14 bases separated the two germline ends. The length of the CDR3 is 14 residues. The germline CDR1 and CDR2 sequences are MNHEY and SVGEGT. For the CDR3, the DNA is TGTGCCAGCAGTCCCCTTCGGAGGCTCAATGAGCAGTTCTTC. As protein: CASSPLRRLNEQFF.

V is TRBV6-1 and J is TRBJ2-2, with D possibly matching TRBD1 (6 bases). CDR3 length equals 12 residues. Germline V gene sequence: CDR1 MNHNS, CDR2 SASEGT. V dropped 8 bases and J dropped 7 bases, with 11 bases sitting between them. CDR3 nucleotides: TGTGCCAGCCCCGACAGGATCGGGGAGCTGTTTTTT. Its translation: CASPDRIGELFF.

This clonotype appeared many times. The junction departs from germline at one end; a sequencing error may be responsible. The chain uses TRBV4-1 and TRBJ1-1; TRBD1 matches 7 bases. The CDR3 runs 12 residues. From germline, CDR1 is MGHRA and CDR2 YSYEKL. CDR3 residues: CASSQGGAEAFF. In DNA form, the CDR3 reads TGTGCCAGCTCCCAGGGGGGCGCTGAAGCTTTCTTT.

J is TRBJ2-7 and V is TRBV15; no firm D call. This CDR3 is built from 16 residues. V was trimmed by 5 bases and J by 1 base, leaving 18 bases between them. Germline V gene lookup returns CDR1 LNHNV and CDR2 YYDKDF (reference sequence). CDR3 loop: CATSGPRTSGSYEQYV. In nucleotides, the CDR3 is TGTGCCACCAGCGGCCCTAGGACCTCCGGTTCCTACGAGCAGTACGTC.

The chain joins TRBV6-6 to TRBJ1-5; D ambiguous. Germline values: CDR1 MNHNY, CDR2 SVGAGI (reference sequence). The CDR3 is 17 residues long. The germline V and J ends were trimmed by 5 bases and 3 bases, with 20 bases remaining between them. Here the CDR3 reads CASSDPAIPAVNQPQHF. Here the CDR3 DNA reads TGTGCCAGCAGTGACCCGGCCATACCGGCGGTCAATCAGCCCCAGCATTTT.

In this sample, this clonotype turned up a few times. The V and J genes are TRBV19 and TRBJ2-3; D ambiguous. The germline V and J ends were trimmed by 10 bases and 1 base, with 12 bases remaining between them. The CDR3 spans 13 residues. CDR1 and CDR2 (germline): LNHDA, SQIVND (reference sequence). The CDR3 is CATNEMGTDTQYF. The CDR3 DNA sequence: TGTGCCACCAATGAAATGGGCACAGATACGCAGTATTTT.

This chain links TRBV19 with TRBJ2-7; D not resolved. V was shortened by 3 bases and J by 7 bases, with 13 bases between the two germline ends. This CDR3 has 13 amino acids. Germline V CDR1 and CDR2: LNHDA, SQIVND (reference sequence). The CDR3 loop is CASSMGWGWEQYV. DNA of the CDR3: TGTGCCAGTAGTATGGGCTGGGGATGGGAGCAGTACGTC.

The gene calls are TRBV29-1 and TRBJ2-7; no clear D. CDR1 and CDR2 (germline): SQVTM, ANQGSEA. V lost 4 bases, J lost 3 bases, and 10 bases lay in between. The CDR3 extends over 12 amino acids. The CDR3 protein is CSVATEIYEQYF. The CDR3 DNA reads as TGCAGCGTTGCCACCGAGATCTACGAGCAGTACTTC.

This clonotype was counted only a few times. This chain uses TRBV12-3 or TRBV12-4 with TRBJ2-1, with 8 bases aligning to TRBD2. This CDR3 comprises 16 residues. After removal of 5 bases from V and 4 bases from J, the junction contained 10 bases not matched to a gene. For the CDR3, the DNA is TGTGCCAGCAGTGGGGAAGGGCGGGGGGAATACAATGAGCAGTTCTTC. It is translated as CASSGEGRGEYNEQFF.

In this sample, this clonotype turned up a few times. CDR3 loop: CASSPEGPTDTQYF. As DNA, the CDR3 is TGTGCCAGCAGCCCCGAGGGGCCCACAGATACGCAGTATTTT. The rearrangement uses TRBV5-4 and TRBJ2-3; D possibly matches TRBD1 or TRBD2 (5 bases each). The germline CDR1 and CDR2 sequences are SGHNT and YYREEE (reference sequence). Deletions cut 4 bases from V and 2 bases from J, with 11 bases between. CDR3 length: 14 residues.